The T cell receptor (beta chain) described here comes from a study of CD8+ T cells in alopecia areata. The study, taken as a whole, reports: Scalp specimens additionally yield sequences from normal skin's resident alphabeta T cells. Sharing of TCRs across patients appeared less clear than in mice, possibly for HLA-related reasons.

TCR sequencing used cDNA made by reverse transcription of extracted RNA. Profiling relied on immunoSEQ multiplex PCR, and the TCRdb table lists in-frame clones only, not all of them. The sample consists of roughly 120,000 clones, about 61% of them appearing once. This clone occurred a few times. The antigen is undetermined. PBMCs, the starting material, were the source of sorted CD4+ and CD8+ T cells. What was sequenced was CD4+ T cells sorted from blood. This TCR came from a human donor in good health.

The CDR3 sequence is CASSQVGGGFNEQFF. DNA of the CDR3: TGCGCCAGCAGCCAAGTGGGAGGGGGGTTTAATGAGCAGTTCTTC. The chain joins TRBV4-1 to TRBJ2-1; weak D call: TRBD2 (7 bases). The germline V gene encodes CDR1 MGHRA and CDR2 YSYEKL. V was pared by 1 base and J by 7 bases, with 14 bases between. The CDR3 is 15 residues long.